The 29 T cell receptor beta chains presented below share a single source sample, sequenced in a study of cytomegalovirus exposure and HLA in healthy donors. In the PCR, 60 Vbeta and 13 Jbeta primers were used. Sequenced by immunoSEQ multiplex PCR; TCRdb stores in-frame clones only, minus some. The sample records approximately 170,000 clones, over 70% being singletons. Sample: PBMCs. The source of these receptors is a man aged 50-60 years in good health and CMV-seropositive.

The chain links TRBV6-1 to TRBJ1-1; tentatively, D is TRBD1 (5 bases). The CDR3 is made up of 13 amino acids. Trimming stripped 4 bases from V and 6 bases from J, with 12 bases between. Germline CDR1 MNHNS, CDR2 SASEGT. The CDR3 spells CASSGAGPAEAFF. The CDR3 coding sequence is TGTGCCAGCAGTGGCGCAGGGCCGGCTGAAGCTTTCTTT.

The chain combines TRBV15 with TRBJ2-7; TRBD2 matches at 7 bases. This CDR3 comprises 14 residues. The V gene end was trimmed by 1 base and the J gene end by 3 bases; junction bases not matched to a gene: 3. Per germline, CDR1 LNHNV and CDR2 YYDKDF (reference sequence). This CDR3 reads CATSRARTSYEQYF. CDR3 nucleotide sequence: TGTGCCACCAGCAGAGCTAGGACTAGCTACGAGCAGTACTTC. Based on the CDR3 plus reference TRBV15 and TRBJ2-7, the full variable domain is DAMVIQNPRYQVTQFGKPVTLSCSQTLNHNVMYWYQQKSSQAPKLLFHYYDKDFNNEADTPDNFQSRRPNTSFCFLDIRSPGLGDTAMYLCATSRARTSYEQYFGPGTRLTVT.

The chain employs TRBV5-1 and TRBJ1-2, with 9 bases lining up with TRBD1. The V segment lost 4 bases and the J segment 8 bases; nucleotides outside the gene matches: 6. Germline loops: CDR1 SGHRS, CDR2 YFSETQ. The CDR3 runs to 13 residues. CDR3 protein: CASSVQGARGYTF. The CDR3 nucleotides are TGCGCCAGCAGCGTACAGGGGGCGCGAGGCTACACCTTC.

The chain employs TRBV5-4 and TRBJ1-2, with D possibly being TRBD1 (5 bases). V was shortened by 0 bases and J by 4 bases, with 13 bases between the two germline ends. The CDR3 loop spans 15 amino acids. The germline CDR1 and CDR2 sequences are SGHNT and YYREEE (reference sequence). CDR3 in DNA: TGTGCCAGCAGCTTGGATGGGGGACTACTCTATGGCTACACCTTC. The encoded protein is CASSLDGGLLYGYTF.

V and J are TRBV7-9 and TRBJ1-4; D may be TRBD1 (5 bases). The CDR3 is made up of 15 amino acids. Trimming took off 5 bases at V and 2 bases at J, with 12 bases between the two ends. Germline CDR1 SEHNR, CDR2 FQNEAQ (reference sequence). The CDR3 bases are TGTGCCAGCAGCGCGCAGGGAGGCACTAATGAAAAACTGTTTTTT. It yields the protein CASSAQGGTNEKLFF.

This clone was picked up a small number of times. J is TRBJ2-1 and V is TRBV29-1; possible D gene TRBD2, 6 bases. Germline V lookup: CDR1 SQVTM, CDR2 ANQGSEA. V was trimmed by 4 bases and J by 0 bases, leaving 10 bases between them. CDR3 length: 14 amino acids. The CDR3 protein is CSVGRDFSYNEQFF. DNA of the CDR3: TGCAGCGTTGGCCGGGACTTCTCCTACAATGAGCAGTTCTTC.

The CDR3 DNA reads as TGCGCCAGCAGCTTGGGACAGGGTACCAACTATGGCTACACCTTC. This translates into CASSLGQGTNYGYTF. This sequence joins TRBV5-1 and TRBJ1-2; the match to TRBD1 covers 7 bases. CDR3 size: 15 residues. J lost 2 bases, V lost 0 bases, and 4 bases had no gene match. From germline, CDR1 is SGHRS and CDR2 YFSETQ. Looking up the rest from reference TRBV5-1 and TRBJ1-2 gives the full variable domain: KAGVTQTPRYLIKTRGQQVTLSCSPISGHRSVSWYQQTPGQGLQFLFEYFSETQRNKGNFPGRFSGRQFSNSRSEMNVSTLELGDSALYLCASSLGQGTNYGYTFGSGTRLTVV.

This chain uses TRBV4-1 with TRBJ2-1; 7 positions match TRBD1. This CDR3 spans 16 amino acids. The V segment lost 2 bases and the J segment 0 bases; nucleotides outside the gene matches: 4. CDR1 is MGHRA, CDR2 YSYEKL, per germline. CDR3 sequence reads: CASSQPTGVSYNEQFF. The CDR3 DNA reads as TGCGCCAGCAGCCAACCAACAGGGGTCTCCTACAATGAGCAGTTCTTC.

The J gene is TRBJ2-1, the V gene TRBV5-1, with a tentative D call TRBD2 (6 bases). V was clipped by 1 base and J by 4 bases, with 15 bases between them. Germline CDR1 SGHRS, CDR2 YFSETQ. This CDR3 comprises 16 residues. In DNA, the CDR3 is TGCGCCAGCAGCTTGCGGGAGTCCGGGTCATACAATGAGCAGTTCTTC. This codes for CASSLRESGSYNEQFF.

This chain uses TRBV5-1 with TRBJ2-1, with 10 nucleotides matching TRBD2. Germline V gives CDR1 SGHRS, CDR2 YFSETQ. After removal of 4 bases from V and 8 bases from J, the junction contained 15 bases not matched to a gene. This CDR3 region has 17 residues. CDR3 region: CASSRLPDGTSAYEQFF. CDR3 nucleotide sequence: TGCGCCAGCAGCCGGCTACCGGACGGGACTAGCGCCTATGAGCAGTTCTTC.

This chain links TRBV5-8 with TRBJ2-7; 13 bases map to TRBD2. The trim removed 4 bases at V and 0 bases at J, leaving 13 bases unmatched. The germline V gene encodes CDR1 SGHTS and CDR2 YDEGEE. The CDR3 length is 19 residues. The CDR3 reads CASSGTGTSGVFFSYEQYF. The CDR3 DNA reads TGTGCCAGCAGCGGGACCGGGACTAGCGGGGTCTTCTTCTCCTACGAGCAGTACTTC.

The CDR3 loop is CASSPGSRGANQPQHF. CDR3 nucleotides: TGTGCCAGCAGCCCCGGCTCCAGGGGAGCAAATCAGCCCCAGCATTTT. V usage is TRBV7-6 and J usage is TRBJ1-5; tentatively, D is TRBD1 (6 bases). Germline CDR1 SGHVS, CDR2 FNYEAQ. This CDR3 contains 16 residues. Trimming pared 5 bases from V and 4 bases from J, leaving 18 bases between. Full variable domain (outside the CDR3, taken from reference TRBV7-6 and TRBJ1-5): GAGVSQSPRYKVTKRGQDVALRCDPISGHVSLYWYRQALGQGPEFLTYFNYEAQQDKSGLPNDRFSAERPEGSISTLTIQRTEQRDSAMYRCASSPGSRGANQPQHFGDGTRLSIL.

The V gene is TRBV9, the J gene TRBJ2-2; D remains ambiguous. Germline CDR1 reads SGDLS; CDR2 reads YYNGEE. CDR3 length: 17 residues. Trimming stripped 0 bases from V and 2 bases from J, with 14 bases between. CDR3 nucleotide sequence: TGTGCCAGCAGCGTAGAAAGAGGCCTTCCTAACACCGGGGAGCTGTTTTTT. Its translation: CASSVERGLPNTGELFF.

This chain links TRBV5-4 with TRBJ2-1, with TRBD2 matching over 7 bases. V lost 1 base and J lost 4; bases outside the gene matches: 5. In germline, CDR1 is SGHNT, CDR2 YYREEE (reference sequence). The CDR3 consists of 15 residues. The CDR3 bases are TGTGCCAGCAGCTTGAAGACTAGCTCTTACAATGAGCAGTTCTTC. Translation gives CASSLKTSSYNEQFF.

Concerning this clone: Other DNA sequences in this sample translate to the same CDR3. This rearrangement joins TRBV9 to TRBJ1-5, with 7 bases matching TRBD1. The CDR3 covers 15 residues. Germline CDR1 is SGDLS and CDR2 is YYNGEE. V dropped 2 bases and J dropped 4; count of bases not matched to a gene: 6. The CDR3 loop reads CASSVSGTANQPQHF. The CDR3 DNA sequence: TGTGCCAGCAGCGTTTCCGGGACAGCAAATCAGCCCCAGCATTTT.

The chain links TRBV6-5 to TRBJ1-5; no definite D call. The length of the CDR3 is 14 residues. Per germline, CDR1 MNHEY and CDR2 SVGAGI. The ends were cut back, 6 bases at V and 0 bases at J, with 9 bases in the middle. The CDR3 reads CASRRSYSNQPQHF. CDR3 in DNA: TGTGCCAGCAGGCGGAGTTATAGCAATCAGCCCCAGCATTTT.

In nucleotides, the CDR3 is TGTGCCAGCAGCCAAGGGACAGGGTTTTCCTACGAGCAGTACTTC. This translates into CASSQGTGFSYEQYF. This chain uses TRBV11-2 with TRBJ2-7; 9 bases align to TRBD1. In germline, CDR1 is SGHAT, CDR2 FQNNGV. J gave up 1 base and V 5 bases, and 6 bases lay outside the gene matches. The length of the CDR3 is 15 residues.

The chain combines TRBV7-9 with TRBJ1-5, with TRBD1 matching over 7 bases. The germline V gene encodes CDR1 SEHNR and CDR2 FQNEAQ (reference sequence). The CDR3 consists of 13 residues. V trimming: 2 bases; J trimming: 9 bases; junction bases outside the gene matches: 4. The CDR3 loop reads CASSLYRGTPQHF. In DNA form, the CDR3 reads TGTGCCAGCAGCTTATACAGGGGAACGCCCCAGCATTTT. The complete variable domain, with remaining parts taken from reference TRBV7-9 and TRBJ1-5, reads DTGVSQNPRHKITKRGQNVTFRCDPISEHNRLYWYRQTLGQGPEFLTYFQNEAQLEKSRLLSDRFSAERPKGSFSTLEIQRTEQGDSAMYLCASSLYRGTPQHFGDGTRLSIL.

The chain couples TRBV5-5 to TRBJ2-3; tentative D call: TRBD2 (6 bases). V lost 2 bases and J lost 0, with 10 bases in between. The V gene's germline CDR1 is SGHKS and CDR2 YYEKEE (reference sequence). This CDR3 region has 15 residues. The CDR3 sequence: CASSLGGPSTDTQYF. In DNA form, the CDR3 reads TGTGCCAGCAGCTTAGGAGGGCCTAGCACAGATACGCAGTATTTT. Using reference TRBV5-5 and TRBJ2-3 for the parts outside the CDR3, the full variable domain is DAGVTQSPTHLIKTRGQQVTLRCSPISGHKSVSWYQQVLGQGPQFIFQYYEKEERGRGNFPDRFSARQFPNYSSELNVNALLLGDSALYLCASSLGGPSTDTQYFGPGTRLTVL.

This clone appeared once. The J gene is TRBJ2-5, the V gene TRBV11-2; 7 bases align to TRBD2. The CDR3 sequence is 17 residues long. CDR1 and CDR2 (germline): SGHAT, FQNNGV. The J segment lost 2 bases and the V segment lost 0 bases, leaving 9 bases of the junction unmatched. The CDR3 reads CASSLDTGLAVQETQYF. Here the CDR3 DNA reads TGTGCCAGCAGCTTAGATACCGGGCTAGCGGTGCAAGAGACCCAGTACTTC.

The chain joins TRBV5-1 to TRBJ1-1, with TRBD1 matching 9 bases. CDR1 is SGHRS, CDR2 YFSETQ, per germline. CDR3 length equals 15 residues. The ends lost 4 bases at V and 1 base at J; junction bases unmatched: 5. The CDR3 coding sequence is TGCGCCAGCAGCCAATTGGGACAGGGGAACACTGAAGCTTTCTTT. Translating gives CASSQLGQGNTEAFF. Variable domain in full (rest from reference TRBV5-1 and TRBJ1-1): KAGVTQTPRYLIKTRGQQVTLSCSPISGHRSVSWYQQTPGQGLQFLFEYFSETQRNKGNFPGRFSGRQFSNSRSEMNVSTLELGDSALYLCASSQLGQGNTEAFFGQGTRLTVV.

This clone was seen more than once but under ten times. The CDR3 DNA reads as TGTGCCAGCAGCGGTAGCAGAGGTAACTATGGCTACACCTTC. This encodes CASSGSRGNYGYTF. This rearrangement joins TRBV28 to TRBJ1-2; D remains ambiguous. Germline V gene lookup returns CDR1 MDHEN and CDR2 SYDVKM. The CDR3 has 14 amino acids. The V and J ends lost 6 bases and 1 base respectively, with 12 bases between them.

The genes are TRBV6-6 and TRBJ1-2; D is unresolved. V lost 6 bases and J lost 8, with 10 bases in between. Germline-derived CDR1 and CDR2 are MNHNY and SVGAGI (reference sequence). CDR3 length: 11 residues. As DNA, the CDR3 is TGTGCCAGCAGCCAGGAGGGCGGCTACACCTTC. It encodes CASSQEGGYTF.

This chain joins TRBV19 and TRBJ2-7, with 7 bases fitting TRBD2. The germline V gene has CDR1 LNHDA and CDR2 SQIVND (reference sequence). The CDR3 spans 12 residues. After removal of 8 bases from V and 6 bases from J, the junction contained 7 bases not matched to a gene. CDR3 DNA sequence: TGTGCCAGTTCGCGGGAGTTTGGCGAGCAGTACTTC. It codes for CASSREFGEQYF.

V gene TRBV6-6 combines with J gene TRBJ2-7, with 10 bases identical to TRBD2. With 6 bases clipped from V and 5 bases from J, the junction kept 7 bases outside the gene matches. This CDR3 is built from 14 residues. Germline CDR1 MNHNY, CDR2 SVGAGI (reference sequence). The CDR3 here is CASRAGTSANEQYF. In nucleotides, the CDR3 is TGTGCCAGCAGGGCCGGGACTAGCGCTAACGAGCAGTACTTC.

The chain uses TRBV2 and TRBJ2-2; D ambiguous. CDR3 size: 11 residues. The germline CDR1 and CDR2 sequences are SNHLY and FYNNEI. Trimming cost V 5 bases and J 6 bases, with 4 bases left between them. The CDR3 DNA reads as TGTGCCAGCAGTCTAGCCGGGGAGCTGTTTTTT. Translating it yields CASSLAGELFF.

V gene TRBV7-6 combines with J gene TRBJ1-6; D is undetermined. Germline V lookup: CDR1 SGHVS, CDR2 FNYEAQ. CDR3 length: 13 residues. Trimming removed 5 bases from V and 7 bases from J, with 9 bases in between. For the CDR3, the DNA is TGTGCCAGCAGCCCCGGTCCGAATTCACCCCTCCACTTT. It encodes CASSPGPNSPLHF. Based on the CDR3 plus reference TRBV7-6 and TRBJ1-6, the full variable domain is GAGVSQSPRYKVTKRGQDVALRCDPISGHVSLYWYRQALGQGPEFLTYFNYEAQQDKSGLPNDRFSAERPEGSISTLTIQRTEQRDSAMYRCASSPGPNSPLHFGNGTRLTVT.

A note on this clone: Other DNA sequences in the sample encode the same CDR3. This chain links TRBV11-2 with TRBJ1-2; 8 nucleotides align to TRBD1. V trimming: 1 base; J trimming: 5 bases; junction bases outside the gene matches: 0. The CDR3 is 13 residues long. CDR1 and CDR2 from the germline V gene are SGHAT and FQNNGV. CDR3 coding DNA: TGTGCCAGCAGCTTAGGACAGGGGTATGGCTACACCTTC. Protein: CASSLGQGYGYTF. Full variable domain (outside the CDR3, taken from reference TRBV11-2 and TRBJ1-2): EAGVAQSPRYKIIEKRQSVAFWCNPISGHATLYWYQQILGQGPKLLIQFQNNGVVDDSQLPKDRFSAERLKGVDSTLKIQPAKLEDSAVYLCASSLGQGYGYTFGSGTRLTVV.

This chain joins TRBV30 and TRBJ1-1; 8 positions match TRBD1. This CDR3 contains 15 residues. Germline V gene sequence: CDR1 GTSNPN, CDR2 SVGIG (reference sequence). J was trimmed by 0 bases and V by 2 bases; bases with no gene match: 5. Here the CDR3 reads CAWSRQGAMNTEAFF. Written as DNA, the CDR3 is TGTGCCTGGAGTAGGCAGGGGGCAATGAACACTGAAGCTTTCTTT.